This T cell receptor (beta chain) was observed in a study of a mutant IDH1 vaccine in newly diagnosed glioma. This clone was picked up a small number of times. Its antigen is undetermined. This CDR3 spans 15 amino acids. Germline CDR1 SQVTM, CDR2 ANQGSEA. Trimming left V 4 bases short and J 0 bases short, with 14 bases between. Some clones are missing from TCRdb's copy, which holds only in-frame ones; the method was immunoSEQ multiplex PCR. Among more than 60,000 clones listed, about 73% were seen once. Time point noted: week 35, safety follow-up. Doses consisted of 300 ug of mutant IDH1 20-mer peptide each, paired with topical imiquimod. New WHO grade 3 or 4 astrocytomas that were IDH1-mutant and ATRX-lost occurred in the donors.

The sample consisted of PBMCs, taken from a glioma patient whose treatment included an IDH1 peptide vaccine. This TCR was recovered from a man over 45 with glioma. The V call is TRBV29-1, the J call TRBJ2-3; possibly TRBD2 for D (6 bases). The CDR3 coding sequence is TGCAGCGTTGGCAGGGACTTACTTAGCACAGATACGCAGTATTTT. Translating gives CSVGRDLLSTDTQYF.